This TCR beta chain stems from a study of T-cell reconstitution after alpha-beta-depleted transplantation in children. Trimming removed 8 bases from V and 3 bases from J; junction bases left unmatched: 1. Germline lookup yields CDR1 LNHDA and CDR2 SQIVND (reference sequence). The CDR3 is made up of 12 amino acids. Unique molecular identifiers were incorporated into the prepared TCRbeta library. Via MiXCR, TCRdb re-called the PCR reads, giving one row per CDR3 protein. The table has some 500,000 distinct CDR3 sequences, around 18% seen once. V and J are TRBV19 and TRBJ2-3; 8 nucleotides agree with TRBD1. Sequences were derived from PBMCs from the stem cell graft donor, sampled from the stem cell graft. The source of this sequence is a human donor who donated a stem cell graft to a child with acute lymphoblastic leukemia. The CDR3 loop is CASRTGTDTQYF. The CDR3 nucleotides are TGTGCCAGTCGGACAGGGACAGATACGCAGTATTTT. Complete variable domain (other parts from reference TRBV19 and TRBJ2-3): DGGITQSPKYLFRKEGQNVTLSCEQNLNHDAMYWYRQDPGQGLRLIYYSQIVNDFQKGDIAEGYSVSREKKESFPLTVTSAQKNPTAFYLCASRTGTDTQYFGPGTRLTVL.